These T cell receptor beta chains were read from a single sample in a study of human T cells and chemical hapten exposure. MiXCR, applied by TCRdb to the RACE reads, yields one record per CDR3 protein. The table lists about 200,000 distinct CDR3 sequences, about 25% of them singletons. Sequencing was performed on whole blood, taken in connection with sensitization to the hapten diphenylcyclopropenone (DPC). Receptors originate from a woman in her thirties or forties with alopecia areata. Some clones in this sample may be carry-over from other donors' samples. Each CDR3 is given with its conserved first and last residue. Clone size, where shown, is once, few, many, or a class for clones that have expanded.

CSARLTGSSYEQYF TRBJ2-7 14 TRBV20-1 NA
CSAADSKRTEAFF TRBJ1-1 13 TRBV29-1 NA
CASSYLPQGTDYGYTF TRBJ1-2 16 TRBV12-3/TRBV12-4 few
CASSLALFEETQYF TRBJ2-5 14 TRBV7-6 few
CASSQDWGHSETQYF TRBJ2-5 15 TRBV4-3 NA
CAIRAPGGGAGNGNEQFF TRBJ2-1 18 TRBV10-3 many
CASSLTQLRQYEQYF TRBJ2-7 15 TRBV7-8 many
CASRVAGHSTDTQYF TRBJ2-3 15 TRBV12-3/TRBV12-4 NA
CASSQDLSNYGYTF TRBJ1-2 14 TRBV4-3 NA
CASSRDLDEKLFF TRBJ1-4 13 TRBV7-2 NA
CASSEPPGAGGVTDTQYF TRBJ2-3 18 TRBV6-1 NA
CASSLDVSEQFF TRBJ2-1 12 TRBV7-3 NA
CASSFRGQLGGQETQYF TRBJ2-5 17 TRBV7-2 many
CASSIGGLARQETQYF TRBJ2-5 16 TRBV9 few
CASSFERTGGGNTIYF TRBJ1-3 16 TRBV12-3/TRBV12-4 NA
CASSEFGGQSYGYTF TRBJ1-2 15 TRBV25-1 few
CASSLAVRPGELFF TRBJ2-2 14 TRBV7-2 NA
CSVEDDHGTYEQYF TRBJ2-7 14 TRBV29-1 few
CASSEAGREGTDTQYF TRBJ2-3 16 TRBV9 few
CASSQEPGLAPNEQFF TRBJ2-1 16 TRBV4-2 NA
CASSPGGTAKNIQYF TRBJ2-4 15 TRBV6-5 few
CASSSFGGGDEQFF TRBJ2-1 14 TRBV27 NA
CASSFQGRAFF TRBJ1-1 11 TRBV12-3/TRBV12-4 few
CASSLLASYEQYF TRBJ2-7 13 TRBV7-9 few
CASSQESGPETQYF TRBJ2-5 14 TRBV4-1 few
CAISAHLDEKLFF TRBJ1-4 13 TRBV10-3 few
CASAPTGWVGVVEQYF TRBJ2-7 16 TRBV28 NA
CASSYSTGRGYEQYF TRBJ2-7 15 TRBV6-2/TRBV6-3 NA
CASSEDYGPPRNF TRBJ2-4 13 TRBV2 NA
CASTDAGDKNIQYF TRBJ2-4 14 TRBV19 few
CASSYQAAVLDTQYF TRBJ2-3 15 TRBV6-5 few
CASSATSGRAEETQYF TRBJ2-5 16 TRBV6-5 few
CATSEFSGGTDTQYF TRBJ2-3 15 TRBV24-1 few
CASSSPSGGGIYEQYF TRBJ2-7 16 TRBV28 NA
CASSQDSPDTQYF TRBJ2-3 13 TRBV28 NA
CASSQDRSSGNTIYF TRBJ1-3 15 TRBV4-2 few
CSALTGQDKGYTF TRBJ1-2 13 TRBV20-1 few
CASSSPYEQYF TRBJ2-7 11 TRBV28 many